The source of this TCR beta chain is a study of cytomegalovirus exposure and HLA in healthy donors. This CDR3 spans 19 amino acids. With 5 bases clipped from V and 4 bases from J, the junction kept 15 bases outside the gene matches. CDR1 and CDR2 from the germline V gene are LNHDA and SQIVND (reference sequence). Primers: 60 Vbeta forward and 13 Jbeta reverse. Profiled with immunoSEQ multiplex PCR; TCRdb holds only in-frame clones, not every one. The profile shows more than 100,000 clones, over 50% of them singletons. V and J are TRBV19 and TRBJ2-1, with 12 bases aligning to TRBD2. This clonotype was obtained from a middle-aged woman in good health and CMV-seropositive. The material sequenced was PBMCs. The CDR3 nucleotides read TGTGCCAGTAGTGCTCTAGCGGGGGGGGGACTGACGACATACAATGAGCAGTTCTTC. Its protein product is CASSALAGGGLTTYNEQFF.